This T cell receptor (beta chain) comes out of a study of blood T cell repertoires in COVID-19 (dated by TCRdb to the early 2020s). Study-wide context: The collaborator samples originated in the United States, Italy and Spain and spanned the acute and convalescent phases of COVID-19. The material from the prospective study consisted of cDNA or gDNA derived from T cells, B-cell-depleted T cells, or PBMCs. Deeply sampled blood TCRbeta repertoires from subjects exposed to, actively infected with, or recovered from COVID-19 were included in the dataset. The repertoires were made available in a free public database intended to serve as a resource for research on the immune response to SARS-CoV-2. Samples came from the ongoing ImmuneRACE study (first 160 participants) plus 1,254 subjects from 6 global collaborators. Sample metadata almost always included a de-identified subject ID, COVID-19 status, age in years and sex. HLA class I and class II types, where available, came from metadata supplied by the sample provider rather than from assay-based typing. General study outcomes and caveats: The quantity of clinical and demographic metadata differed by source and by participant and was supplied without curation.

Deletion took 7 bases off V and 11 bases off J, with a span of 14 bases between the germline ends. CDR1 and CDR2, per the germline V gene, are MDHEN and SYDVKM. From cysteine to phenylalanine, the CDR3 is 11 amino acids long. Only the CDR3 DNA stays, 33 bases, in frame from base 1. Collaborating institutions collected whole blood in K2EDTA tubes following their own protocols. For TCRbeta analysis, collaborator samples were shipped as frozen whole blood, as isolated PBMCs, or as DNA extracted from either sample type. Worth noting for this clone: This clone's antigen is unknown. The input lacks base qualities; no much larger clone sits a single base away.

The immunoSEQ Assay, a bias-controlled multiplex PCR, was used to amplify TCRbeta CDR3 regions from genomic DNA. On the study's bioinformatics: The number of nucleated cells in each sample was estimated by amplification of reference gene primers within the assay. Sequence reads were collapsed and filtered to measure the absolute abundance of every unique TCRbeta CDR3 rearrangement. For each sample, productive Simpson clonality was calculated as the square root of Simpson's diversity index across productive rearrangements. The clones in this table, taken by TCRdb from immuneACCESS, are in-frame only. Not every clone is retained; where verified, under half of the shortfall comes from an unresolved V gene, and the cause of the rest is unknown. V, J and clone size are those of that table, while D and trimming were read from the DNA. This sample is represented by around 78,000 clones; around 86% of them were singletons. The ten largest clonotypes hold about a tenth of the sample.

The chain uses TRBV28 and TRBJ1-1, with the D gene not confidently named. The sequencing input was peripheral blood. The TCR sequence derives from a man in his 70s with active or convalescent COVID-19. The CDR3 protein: CASNREGNAFF. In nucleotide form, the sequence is TGTGCCAGCAACCGGGAAGGGAACGCTTTCTTT.